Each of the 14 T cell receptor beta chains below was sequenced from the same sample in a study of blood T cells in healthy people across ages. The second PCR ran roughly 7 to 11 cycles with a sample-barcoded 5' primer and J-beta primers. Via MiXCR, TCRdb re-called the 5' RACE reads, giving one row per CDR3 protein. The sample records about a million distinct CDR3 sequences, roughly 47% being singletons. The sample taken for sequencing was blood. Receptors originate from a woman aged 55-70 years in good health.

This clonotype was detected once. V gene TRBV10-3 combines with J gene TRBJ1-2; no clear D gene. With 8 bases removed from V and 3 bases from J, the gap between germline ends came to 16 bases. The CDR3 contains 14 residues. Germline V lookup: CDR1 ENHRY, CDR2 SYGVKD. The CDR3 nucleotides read TGTGCCATCTCCCCTTGGGGAGAGCACTATGGCTACACCTTC. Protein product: CAISPWGEHYGYTF.

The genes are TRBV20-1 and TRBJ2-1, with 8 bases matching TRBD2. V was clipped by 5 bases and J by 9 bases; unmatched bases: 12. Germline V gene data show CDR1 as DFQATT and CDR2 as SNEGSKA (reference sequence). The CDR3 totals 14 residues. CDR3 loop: CSARIAGRIGEQFF. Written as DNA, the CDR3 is TGCAGTGCTCGGATAGCGGGGAGGATAGGTGAGCAGTTCTTC.

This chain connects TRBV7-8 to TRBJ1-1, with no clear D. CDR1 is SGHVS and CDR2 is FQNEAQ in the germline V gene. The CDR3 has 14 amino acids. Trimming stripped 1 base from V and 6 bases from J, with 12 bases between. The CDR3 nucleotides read TGTGCCAGCAGCTTAGTAATTCGGCCTTCTGAAGCTTTCTTT. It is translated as CASSLVIRPSEAFF.

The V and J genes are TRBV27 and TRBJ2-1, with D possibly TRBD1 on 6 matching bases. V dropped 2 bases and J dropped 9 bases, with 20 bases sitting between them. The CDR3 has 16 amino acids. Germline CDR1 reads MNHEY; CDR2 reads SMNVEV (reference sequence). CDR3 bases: TGTGCCAGCAGTTTACCCACAGGGATCCAAATGGGTGAGCAGTTCTTC. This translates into CASSLPTGIQMGEQFF.

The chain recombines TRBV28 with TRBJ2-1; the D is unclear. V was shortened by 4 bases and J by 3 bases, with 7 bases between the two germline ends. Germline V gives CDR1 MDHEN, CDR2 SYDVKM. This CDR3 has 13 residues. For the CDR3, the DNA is TGTGCCAGCAGTTGGCTCCGCTACAATGAGCAGTTCTTC. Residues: CASSWLRYNEQFF.

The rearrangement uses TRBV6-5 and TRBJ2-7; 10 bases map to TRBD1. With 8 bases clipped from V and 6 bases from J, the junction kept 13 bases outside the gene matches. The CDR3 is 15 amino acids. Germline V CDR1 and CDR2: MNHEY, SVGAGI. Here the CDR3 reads CASGQTGTGVIEQYF. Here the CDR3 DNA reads TGTGCCAGCGGGCAAACCGGGACAGGGGTTATCGAGCAGTACTTC.

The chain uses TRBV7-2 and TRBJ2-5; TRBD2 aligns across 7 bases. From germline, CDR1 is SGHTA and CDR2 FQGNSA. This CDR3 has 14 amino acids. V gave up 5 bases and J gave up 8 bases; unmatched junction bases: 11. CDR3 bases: TGTGCCAGCAGCGTGGGAGGGGCGTGGGTAACCCAGTACTTC. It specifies CASSVGGAWVTQYF.

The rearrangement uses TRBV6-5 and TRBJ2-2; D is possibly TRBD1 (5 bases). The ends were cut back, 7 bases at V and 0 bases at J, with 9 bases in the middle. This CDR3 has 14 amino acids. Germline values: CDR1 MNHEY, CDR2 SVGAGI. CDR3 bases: TGTGCCAGCACTAGGACAACGAACACCGGGGAGCTGTTTTTT. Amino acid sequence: CASTRTTNTGELFF.

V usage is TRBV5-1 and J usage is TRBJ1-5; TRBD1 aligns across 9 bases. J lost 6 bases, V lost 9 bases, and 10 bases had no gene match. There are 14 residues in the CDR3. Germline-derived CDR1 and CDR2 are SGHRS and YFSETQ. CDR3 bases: TGCGCCAACCCTTCGGGACAGGGAGGTCAGCCCCAGCATTTT. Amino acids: CANPSGQGGQPQHF.

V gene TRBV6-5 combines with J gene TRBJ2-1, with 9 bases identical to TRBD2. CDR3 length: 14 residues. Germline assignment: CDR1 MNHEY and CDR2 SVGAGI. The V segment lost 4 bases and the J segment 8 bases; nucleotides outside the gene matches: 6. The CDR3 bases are TGTGCCAGCAGTTGGCGGGAGGGTATCTATGAGCAGTTCTTC. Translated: CASSWREGIYEQFF.

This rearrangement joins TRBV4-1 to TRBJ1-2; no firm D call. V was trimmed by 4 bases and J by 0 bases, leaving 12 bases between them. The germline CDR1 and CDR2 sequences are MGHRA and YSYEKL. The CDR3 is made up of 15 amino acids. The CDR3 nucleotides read TGCGCCAGCAGCCCCCCGACCGGAGCTAACTATGGCTACACCTTC. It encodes CASSPPTGANYGYTF.

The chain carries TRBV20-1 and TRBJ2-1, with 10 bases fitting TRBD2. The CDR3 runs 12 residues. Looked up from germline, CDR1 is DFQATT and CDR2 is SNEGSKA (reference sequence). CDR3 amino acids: CSGLAAYNEQFF. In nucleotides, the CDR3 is TGCAGCGGACTAGCGGCCTACAATGAGCAGTTCTTC.

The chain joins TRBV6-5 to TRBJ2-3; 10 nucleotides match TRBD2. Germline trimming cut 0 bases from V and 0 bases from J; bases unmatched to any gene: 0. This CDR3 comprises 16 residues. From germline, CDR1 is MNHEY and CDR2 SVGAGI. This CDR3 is CASSYSAGGSTDTQYF. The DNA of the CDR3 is TGTGCCAGCAGTTACTCAGCGGGAGGGAGCACAGATACGCAGTATTTT.

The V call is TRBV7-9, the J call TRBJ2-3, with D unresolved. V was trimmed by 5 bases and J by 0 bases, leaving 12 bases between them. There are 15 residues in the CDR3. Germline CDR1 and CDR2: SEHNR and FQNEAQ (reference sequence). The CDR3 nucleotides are TGTGCCAGCAGCCCCACCCCAGACAGCACAGATACGCAGTATTTT. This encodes CASSPTPDSTDTQYF.